The clone carrying this T cell receptor (beta chain) was seen only a few times. V was clipped by 2 bases and J by 6 bases, with 9 bases between them. The CDR3 contains 14 residues. Germline lookup yields CDR1 SGHRS and CDR2 YFSETQ. The data originate from a study of T cells in Graves' hyperthyroidism and ophthalmopathy. Amplification of TCR beta CDR3 regions was performed using RNA transcripts as template. TCR CDR3 regions were first amplified by RT-PCR with HTBI primers. TCRdb itself ran the multiplex PCR reads through MiXCR, one entry per CDR3 protein. The table records 600,000 to 700,000 distinct CDR3 sequences, just under 45% of them present only once.

Sequencing was carried out using peripheral blood or thyroid tissue (not recorded which). The chain joins TRBV5-1 to TRBJ1-6; D gene ambiguous. The TCR originated in an adult man with Graves' disease, either hyperthyroidism or ophthalmopathy (not recorded which). In nucleotides, the CDR3 is TGCGCCAGCAGCTTCGAACACACTAATTCACCCCTCCACTTT. Protein: CASSFEHTNSPLHF.